This TCR beta chain was identified in a study of T cells expressing NK-cell markers. CDR3 length equals 14 residues. CDR1 is MDHEN and CDR2 is SYDVKM in the germline V gene. Reanalyzing the 5' RACE reads, TCRdb keeps one entry per CDR3 protein, without DNA. The sample data list about 550,000 distinct CDR3 sequences. The genes are TRBV28 and TRBJ1-5. This receptor was taken from a man aged 18-30 years in good health. Sequenced: blood T cells: a sorted CD56 or NKG2C T cell subset, CD4+ or CD8+ T cells, or bulk PBMC T cells (not recorded which). The CDR3 is CASLTVTGNQPQHF.